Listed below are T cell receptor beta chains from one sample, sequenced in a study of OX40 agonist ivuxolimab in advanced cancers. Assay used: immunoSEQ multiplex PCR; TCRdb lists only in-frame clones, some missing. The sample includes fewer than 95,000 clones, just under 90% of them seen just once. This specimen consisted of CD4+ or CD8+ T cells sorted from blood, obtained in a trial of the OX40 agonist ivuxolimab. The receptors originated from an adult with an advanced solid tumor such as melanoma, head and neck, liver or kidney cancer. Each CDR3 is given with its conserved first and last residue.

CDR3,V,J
CASGLGDYEQYF,TRBV12-5,TRBJ2-7
CASSLKAGGETQYF,TRBV5-1,TRBJ2-5
CVWETVNNSPLHF,TRBV30,TRBJ1-6
CASSEAGSTDTQYF,TRBV13,TRBJ2-3
CASSWTAGANVLTF,TRBV5-1,TRBJ2-6
CASSLTGLAQSSYEQYF,TRBV7-9,TRBJ2-7
CASSYLANRDNQPQHF,TRBV6-6,TRBJ1-5
CASRPTTGGHEQYF,TRBV6-6,TRBJ2-7
CASRQTGNTEAFF,TRBV4-1,TRBJ1-1
CASSQAGSRSYNEQFF,TRBV4-2,TRBJ2-1
CASSPPGGSYEQYF,TRBV27,TRBJ2-7
CASSEVTHYGYTF,TRBV11-3,TRBJ1-2
CASSPPRSYEQYF,TRBV27,TRBJ2-7
CAISQARDPTGYEQYF,TRBV10-3,TRBJ2-7
CASSKGQGTQDTQYF,TRBV19,TRBJ2-3
CASSALQGYYEQYF,TRBV7-8,TRBJ2-7
CASSKRASGRRETQYF,TRBV21-1,TRBJ2-5
CASSQGGGLSDYEQYF,TRBV4-1,TRBJ2-7
CASSAQPGTGIMNTEAFF,TRBV6-4,TRBJ1-1
CASKQGQDYTEAFF,TRBV2,TRBJ1-1
CASSPGTSGTYEQYF,TRBV7-6,TRBJ2-7
CASSPVDNEQFF,TRBV18,TRBJ2-1
CASSLTGNSNQPQHF,TRBV5-1,TRBJ1-5
CASSLVLGDRPNQPQHF,TRBV7-9,TRBJ1-5
CASSLAGGNSPLHF,TRBV7-9,TRBJ1-6
CASSLRDRVYEQYF,TRBV19,TRBJ2-7
CASSLVSGGNEAFF,TRBV5-1,TRBJ1-1
CASSLRYYEQYF,TRBV14,TRBJ2-7
CASSLGLGDEQYF,TRBV13,TRBJ2-7
CASSFDGLNTGELFF,TRBV5-1,TRBJ2-2
CASSYSRTGLGEKLFF,TRBV6-5,TRBJ1-4
CASSLDPGAAEAFF,TRBV7-8,TRBJ1-1
CASSLATGYEQFF,TRBV5-8,TRBJ2-1
CASSTRTGNEQYF,TRBV11-2,TRBJ2-7
CASSYSVVSNQPQHF,TRBV6-5,TRBJ1-5
CASRGMGLASHNEQFF,TRBV19,TRBJ2-1
CASSASGTGSNQPQHF,TRBV13,TRBJ1-5
CASSARTGWGNTIYF,TRBV11-3,TRBJ1-3
CASSREGQGWTFF,TRBV5-1,TRBJ1-1
CASSQRGRNTEAFF,TRBV4-2,TRBJ1-1
CASEGYEQYF,TRBV6-1,TRBJ2-7
CATSQGIGQPQHF,TRBV4-1,TRBJ1-5
CASSEYGGRGPGTDTQYF,TRBV25-1,TRBJ2-3
CASSNSNQPQHF,TRBV6-1,TRBJ1-5
CSARSYEQYF,TRBV20-1,TRBJ2-7